The 9 T cell receptor beta chains below come from one sample, sequenced in a study of tumor and adjacent non-tumor tissue in lung cancer. No cell sorting was done before RNA was extracted from the tissue. More than 3 cm separated this lung sample from the edge of the tumor. A modified ARM-PCR protocol with three rounds of nested PCR amplified TCRbeta. TCRdb reanalysed the multiplex PCR reads using MiXCR and keeps one entry per CDR3 protein. This sample has around 100,000 distinct CDR3 sequences, with about 60% found just once. Sequences were obtained from distant non-tumor lung tissue. The receptors derive from a man aged 25-40 years with non-small cell lung cancer.

The chain links TRBV7-2 to TRBJ2-4; D might be TRBD1 (6 bases). The CDR3 spans 14 residues. The V and J ends lost 5 bases and 9 bases respectively, with 17 bases between them. Looked up from germline, CDR1 is SGHTA and CDR2 is FQGNSA. The CDR3 nucleotides read TGTGCCAGCAGCGTTGGACAAGGGGGTGGCATTCAGTACTTC. This gives the protein CASSVGQGGGIQYF.

This clonotype was observed a handful of times. An end of the junction differs from the germline gene, which may be a read error. V gene TRBV6-6 combines with J gene TRBJ2-7; 7 bases are a match to TRBD2. CDR3 size: 13 residues. CDR1 is MNHNY and CDR2 is SVGAGI in the germline V gene (reference sequence). CDR3 sequence (DNA): TGTGCCGGCAGCCTAGGACTAGCCTACGAGCAGTACTTC. It specifies CAGSLGLAYEQYF.

The J gene is TRBJ2-3, the V gene TRBV11-2; possibly TRBD2 for D (6 bases). The CDR3 has 14 residues. In germline, CDR1 is SGHAT, CDR2 FQNNGV. Deletions cut 5 bases from V and 2 bases from J, with 11 bases between. The chain's CDR3 is CASSGLTDTDTQYF. The CDR3 nucleotides read TGTGCCAGCAGCGGACTAACGGACACAGATACGCAGTATTTT.

Details on this clonotype: The junction departs from germline at one end; a sequencing error may be responsible. The V gene is TRBV11-2, the J gene TRBJ1-6; the D gene is possibly TRBD1 (5 bases). This CDR3 has 15 amino acids. Germline assignment: CDR1 SGHAT and CDR2 FQNNGV. The CDR3 DNA follows: TGTGCCAGCAGTTTAGTAGGCGACAGCTGTTTACCCCTCCACTTT. It is translated as CASSLVGDSCLPLHF.

A word on this clonotype: This clone may be a read error of a much larger clone one base away. The V call is TRBV4-1, the J call TRBJ2-1; D remains unclear. Germline assignment: CDR1 MGHRA and CDR2 YSYEKL. The CDR3 contains 16 residues. The CDR3 coding sequence is TGCGCCAGCAGCCAAGGCCCAACAGTGGGGTACATTGAGCAGTTCTTC. It specifies CASSQGPTVGYIEQFF.

As regards this clonotype: This may come from a read error, since a much larger clone is one base off. This rearrangement joins TRBV20-1 to TRBJ2-3; D is perhaps TRBD1 or TRBD2 (5 bases each). This CDR3 has 17 amino acids. The V end lost 5 bases, the J end lost 4 bases, and 25 bases lay between the germline ends. Looked up from germline, CDR1 is DFQATT and CDR2 is SNEGSKA (reference sequence). CDR3 DNA sequence: TGCAGTGCTTGGAGTGTCCGGGGCGCTGCGCGGGCAGATACGCAGTATTTT. Encoded protein: CSAWSVRGAARADTQYF.

As concerns this clonotype: A much larger clone differs by one base, so this may be a read error. The CDR3: CSAWRQGFASNQPQHF. CDR3 DNA sequence: TGCAGTGCTTGGAGACAGGGTTTCGCGAGCAATCAGCCCCAGCATTTT. V is TRBV20-1 and J is TRBJ1-5, with 7 bases that match TRBD1. The length of the CDR3 is 16 residues. Germline trimming cut 5 bases from V and 1 base from J; bases unmatched to any gene: 11. Germline loops: CDR1 DFQATT, CDR2 SNEGSKA (reference sequence).

As to this clonotype: A junction end diverges from the germline sequence, so it may reflect a read error. The rearrangement joins TRBV6-5 to TRBJ1-1; no firm D call. The CDR3 has 13 residues. Per the germline V gene, CDR1 is MNHEY and CDR2 is SVGAGI. The CDR3 DNA follows: TGTGCTAGCAGTTACGGGTCAGGTAATGAAGCTTTCTTT. Translated: CASSYGSGNEAFF.

This chain uses TRBV24-1 with TRBJ2-3, with TRBD2 as a possible D gene (6 bases). Trimming stripped 5 bases from V and 8 bases from J, with 19 bases between. From germline, CDR1 is KGHDR and CDR2 SFDVKD. This CDR3 contains 15 residues. The CDR3 sequence: CATSAPGKGGITQYF. The CDR3 DNA follows: TGTGCCACCAGTGCCCCGGGGAAAGGAGGGATTACGCAGTATTTT.